This TCR beta chain was sequenced in a study of T cells in Graves' hyperthyroidism and ophthalmopathy. V was shortened by 1 base and J by 0 bases, with 7 bases between the two germline ends. This CDR3 region has 14 residues. Germline V gene lookup returns CDR1 SGHTA and CDR2 FQGNSA. It was RNA transcripts that yielded the amplified TCR beta CDR3 regions. The TCR CDR3 first-round RT-PCR relied on the HTBI primer set. Each CDR3 protein gets one entry after TCRdb re-called the multiplex PCR reads with MiXCR. Of hundreds of thousands of distinct CDR3 sequences in the sample, roughly 13% are singletons; the top ten hold about 26%.

The chain joins TRBV7-2 to TRBJ2-7; D uncertain. Sequenced sample: blood. The receptor was derived from a woman between 25 and 40 years old with Graves' hyperthyroidism. The CDR3 nucleotides are TGTGCCAGCAGCTTAGAGTACAACTCCTACGAGCAGTACTTC. Its translation: CASSLEYNSYEQYF.